These 18 T cell receptor beta chains were sequenced from one sample in a study of blood T cell repertoires in COVID-19. Assay: immunoSEQ multiplex PCR; the TCRdb copy retains only in-frame clones and omits some. The repertoire includes about 260,000 clones, more than 75% of them detected once, and less than 1.6% sits in the top ten. Sequenced input: peripheral blood. Every receptor here comes from a woman in her forties who had recovered from COVID-19.

The gene calls are TRBV9 and TRBJ2-2; no clear D gene. Trimming took 0 bases from V and 7 from J, leaving 13 bases between them. Per germline, CDR1 SGDLS and CDR2 YYNGEE. The CDR3 consists of 15 residues. CDR3: CASSVANPASGELFF. CDR3 in DNA: TGTGCCAGCAGCGTAGCTAACCCGGCTAGCGGGGAGCTGTTTTTT.

This clone was seen a few times. The chain is built from TRBV9 and TRBJ1-3, with D maybe TRBD1 (5 bases). Trimming pared 3 bases from V and 4 bases from J, leaving 17 bases between. This CDR3 contains 16 residues. Germline V gene lookup returns CDR1 SGDLS and CDR2 YYNGEE. The DNA for the CDR3 is TGTGCCAGCAGCGCCGGGGGGAGGTCGCGGGGAAACACCATATATTTT. Protein sequence: CASSAGGRSRGNTIYF.

The chain joins TRBV7-9 to TRBJ2-4; D remains ambiguous. V lost 5 bases and J lost 0, with 17 bases in between. Per the germline V gene, CDR1 is SEHNR and CDR2 is FQNEAQ (reference sequence). This CDR3 is 17 amino acids long. DNA of the CDR3: TGTGCCAGCAGCGGCCCAACGAATCCCATAGCCAAAAACATTCAGTACTTC. It is translated as CASSGPTNPIAKNIQYF.

Here the CDR3 DNA reads TGTGCCAGCAGCGATACGCGGGGCACAGATACGCAGTATTTT. This gives the protein CASSDTRGTDTQYF. V is TRBV9 and J is TRBJ2-3; D may be TRBD2 (5 bases). The CDR3 is 14 amino acids. CDR1 SGDLS and CDR2 YYNGEE come from the germline V gene. Trimming took off 3 bases at V and 1 base at J, with 9 bases between the two ends.

The chain has TRBV14 and TRBJ2-7; 7 nucleotides agree with TRBD1. Germline loops: CDR1 SGHDN, CDR2 FVKESK. The CDR3 has 15 amino acids. V was pared by 2 bases and J by 3 bases, with 7 bases of the junction left unmatched. The chain's CDR3 is CASSQKFGTDYEQYF. The CDR3 DNA is TGTGCCAGCAGCCAAAAGTTCGGGACAGACTACGAGCAGTACTTC.

The chain is built from TRBV5-6 and TRBJ2-7; no reliable D call. V was pared by 2 bases and J by 2 bases, with 8 bases between. In germline, CDR1 is SGHDT, CDR2 YYEEEE. The CDR3 has 13 amino acids. The CDR3 DNA follows: TGTGCCAGCAGCTTTGTACAGACCTACGAGCAGTACTTC. It encodes CASSFVQTYEQYF.

This clone turned up a few times. V is TRBV7-3 and J is TRBJ2-5, with 8 nucleotides matching TRBD2. With 5 bases clipped from V and 5 bases from J, the junction kept 10 bases outside the gene matches. This CDR3 contains 15 residues. From germline, CDR1 is SGHTA and CDR2 FQGTGA. This CDR3 reads CASSLAGGAGETQYF. The CDR3 region has the DNA TGTGCCAGCAGCCTGGCCGGGGGGGCAGGGGAGACCCAGTACTTC.

The chain couples TRBV7-8 to TRBJ2-5; TRBD2 aligns across 7 bases. CDR1 is SGHVS and CDR2 is FQNEAQ in the germline V gene. V was pared by 5 bases and J by 5 bases, with 8 bases of the junction left unmatched. This CDR3 has 14 amino acids. The CDR3 DNA is TGTGCCAGCAGCCCCTGGCGGGGAGGGGAGACCCAGTACTTC. Translation: CASSPWRGGETQYF.

The J gene is TRBJ1-1, the V gene TRBV12-3 or TRBV12-4, with D uncertain. V was clipped by 5 bases and J by 1 base, with 8 bases between them. The CDR3 spans 13 residues. CDR3 residues: CASSPQENTEAFF. CDR3 sequence (DNA): TGTGCCAGCAGTCCCCAGGAGAACACTGAAGCTTTCTTT.

This sequence joins TRBV18 and TRBJ2-7; tentative D call: TRBD1 (6 bases). The CDR3 runs 14 residues. The V gene's germline CDR1 is KGHSH and CDR2 LQKENI. The V end lost 4 bases, the J end lost 4 bases, and 14 bases lay between the germline ends. CDR3 loop: CASSQPGQAYEQYF. CDR3 DNA sequence: TGTGCCAGCTCACAACCGGGACAAGCTTACGAGCAGTACTTC.

The sample holds one count of this clone. This chain joins TRBV27 and TRBJ1-2; D may be TRBD1 (6 bases). Trimming stripped 1 base from V and 2 bases from J, with 14 bases between. The CDR3 is made up of 16 amino acids. From germline, CDR1 is MNHEY and CDR2 SMNVEV (reference sequence). The DNA of the CDR3 is TGTGCCAGCAGTTTATTGGGGGCAGGGAGAAACTATGGCTACACCTTC. It translates to CASSLLGAGRNYGYTF.

The chain joins TRBV7-2 to TRBJ2-7, with D possibly matching TRBD2 (5 bases). The CDR3 has 14 amino acids. CDR1 and CDR2 (germline): SGHTA, FQGNSA. Trimming left V 3 bases short and J 2 bases short, with 11 bases between. The CDR3 DNA is TGTGCCAGCAGCTTCAGTCCTAGCCCCTACGAGCAGTACTTC. Its translation: CASSFSPSPYEQYF.

The chain links TRBV6-1 to TRBJ1-5; D may be TRBD1 (5 bases). The CDR3 consists of 14 residues. Germline V CDR1 and CDR2: MNHNS, SASEGT. V was pared by 2 bases and J by 6 bases, with 11 bases between. The DNA of the CDR3 is TGTGCCAGCAGTGAAAAGCGGGGGGGTCAGCCCCAGCATTTT. Translation: CASSEKRGGQPQHF.

V gene TRBV6-5 combines with J gene TRBJ2-7; 8 bases are a match to TRBD1. Germline V lookup: CDR1 MNHEY, CDR2 SVGAGI. V gave up 7 bases and J gave up 7 bases; unmatched junction bases: 12. This CDR3 is 14 amino acids long. The CDR3: CASTYDRGPGEQYF. CDR3 DNA: TGTGCCAGCACCTATGACAGGGGCCCCGGGGAGCAGTACTTC.

This clone was seen at least ten times. In nucleotides, the CDR3 is TGTGCCAGCAGCTTTCAGGGTAAGGCTGAAGCTTTCTTT. Translation: CASSFQGKAEAFF. This chain links TRBV11-2 with TRBJ1-1, with a possible D match to TRBD1 (5 bases). Germline CDR1 reads SGHAT; CDR2 reads FQNNGV. Trimming cost V 3 bases and J 6 bases, with 11 bases left between them. The CDR3 has 13 residues.

The J gene is TRBJ1-4, the V gene TRBV5-4, with 8 bases that match TRBD1. This CDR3 has 15 residues. Germline V gene sequence: CDR1 SGHNT, CDR2 YYREEE (reference sequence). J gave up 7 bases and V 1 base, and 6 bases lay outside the gene matches. CDR3: CASSLRQGTSEKLFF. CDR3 sequence (DNA): TGTGCCAGCAGCTTGCGACAGGGGACTTCTGAAAAACTGTTTTTT.

The chain recombines TRBV30 with TRBJ1-1, with 7 bases matching TRBD1. Germline V CDR1 and CDR2: GTSNPN, SVGIG (reference sequence). This CDR3 comprises 17 residues. V was clipped by 0 bases and J by 1 base; unmatched bases: 11. CDR3 DNA: TGTGCCTGGAGTGTACTAAGGGGCCGACAGGGGAACACTGAAGCTTTCTTT. The encoded protein is CAWSVLRGRQGNTEAFF.

The rearrangement joins TRBV5-4 to TRBJ2-1, with 7 bases lining up with TRBD2. This CDR3 has 15 residues. Trimming cost V 5 bases and J 9 bases; bases outside gene matches: 14. Germline CDR1 and CDR2: SGHNT and YYREEE (reference sequence). The CDR3 nucleotides are TGTGCCAGCAGGGAAAGGACTGGAGGGAGGGGTGAGCAGTTCTTC. Protein sequence: CASRERTGGRGEQFF.